This is a list of T cell receptor beta chains from one sample in a study of CD8 T cells in ankylosing spondylitis. Via MiXCR, TCRdb re-called the 5' RACE reads, giving one row per CDR3 protein. The sample lists 200,000 to 250,000 distinct CDR3 sequences; roughly 10% were seen once. Specimen: blood, either unsorted or a sorted T cell fraction (not recorded which). All receptors come from a male donor with ankylosing spondylitis or in good health (not recorded which). Both conserved end residues are part of each CDR3. Each record gives: clone size, D gene, V gene, J gene, CDR3 DNA, CDR3 protein. A D gene is named only where the DNA matches it firmly. Some rows have no size entry. The others give once, few or many, or a class for an expanded clone.

many,-,TRBV5-1,TRBJ2-5,TGTGCCAGCAGCCTGACTCAGGAGACCCAGTACTTC,CASSLTQETQYF
-,-,TRBV20-1,TRBJ2-3,TGCAGTGCTGGGGGCCAGGGAGAAGGGACAGATACGCAGTATTTT,CSAGGQGEGTDTQYF
many,TRBD2,TRBV28,TRBJ2-7,TGTGCCAGCAGTTTACGTCGGGGGGTGCAGTACTTC,CASSLRRGVQYF
few,-,TRBV12-3/TRBV12-4,TRBJ2-1,TGTGCCAGCAGGATCATGAATGAGCAGTTCTTC,CASRIMNEQFF
-,-,TRBV15,TRBJ2-5,TGTGCCACCAGCAGAGGGGGGACTGGCCAGGACCAGTACTTC,CATSRGGTGQDQYF
many,TRBD2,TRBV20-1,TRBJ2-3,TGCAGTGCTCCTAGGACTAGCCCTCAGACAGATACGCAGTATTTT,CSAPRTSPQTDTQYF
-,-,TRBV25-1,TRBJ1-4,TGTGCCAGCAGTGAACCCGTAGCTAATGAAAAACTGTTTTTT,CASSEPVANEKLFF
many,-,TRBV13,TRBJ1-4,TGTGCCAGCAGCTCGGGACAAGGTGAAAAACTGTTTTTT,CASSSGQGEKLFF
-,-,TRBV12-3/TRBV12-4,TRBJ2-3,TGTGCCAGCAGCTCCCGGTCAGATACGCAGTATTTT,CASSSRSDTQYF
many,-,TRBV4-2,TRBJ2-3,TGTGCCAGCAGCCAAGAAAAAAGGACCACAGATACGCAGTATTTT,CASSQEKRTTDTQYF
-,TRBD1,TRBV11-3,TRBJ2-2,TGTGCCAGCAGCTCCCCAGGGGGCGCGGACACCGGGGAGCTGTTTTTT,CASSSPGGADTGELFF
-,TRBD2,TRBV11-2,TRBJ2-5,TGTGCCAGCAGCTTCCAAGCGGGGCCGGAGACCCAGTACTTC,CASSFQAGPETQYF
many,-,TRBV12-3/TRBV12-4,TRBJ2-6,TGTGCCAGCAGCCCGAGGGACTCTGGGGCCAACGTCCTGACTTTC,CASSPRDSGANVLTF
-,-,TRBV12-3/TRBV12-4,TRBJ1-3,TGTGCCAGCAGTTTAATGGTCGGTGGAAACACCATATATTTT,CASSLMVGGNTIYF
many,TRBD1,TRBV5-1,TRBJ1-5,TGCGCCAGCAGCCCCGGGACAGGGTATAGCAATCAGCCCCAGCATTTT,CASSPGTGYSNQPQHF
many,TRBD1,TRBV10-3,TRBJ2-5,TGTGCCATCAGTGAATCCGGGACAGGGGGAAGTCAAGAGACCCAGTACTTC,CAISESGTGGSQETQYF
many,-,TRBV4-1,TRBJ1-2,TGCGCCAGCAGCCAAGAACGCCAGGGTATAAGTGGCTACACCTTC,CASSQERQGISGYTF
many,-,TRBV20-1,TRBJ2-1,TGCAGTGCTAGTTTGAGAAGCACCTACAATGAGCAGTTCTTC,CSASLRSTYNEQFF
many,-,TRBV20-1,TRBJ2-7,TGCAGTGCTAGTGCCGATCTCCTGCCCTTCGAGCAGTACTTC,CSASADLLPFEQYF
few,TRBD2,TRBV20-1,TRBJ2-2,TGCAGTGCTACGACTAGCGGGGGGACGAACACCGGGGAGCTGTTTTTT,CSATTSGGTNTGELFF
many,-,TRBV27,TRBJ2-2,TGTGCCAGCAGTTTGGGGGGCTTGAACACCGGGGAGCTGTTTTTT,CASSLGGLNTGELFF
-,TRBD1,TRBV27,TRBJ1-2,TGTGCCACGTATGGGACAGGGAGGGGTGGCTACACCTTC,CATYGTGRGGYTF
many,-,TRBV20-1,TRBJ2-7,TGCAGTGCTAGAGAATCCGGGGGCTACGAGCAGTACTTC,CSARESGGYEQYF
few,-,TRBV3-1,TRBJ1-1,TGTGCCAGCAGCCAAGTTTCAAAGGAAGCTTTCTTT,CASSQVSKEAFF
-,TRBD2,TRBV7-9,TRBJ2-5,TGTGCCAGCAGCCCGCGACTAGCGGGGGTCCAAGAGACCCAGTACTTC,CASSPRLAGVQETQYF
-,-,TRBV12-3/TRBV12-4,TRBJ1-1,TGTGCCAGCAGTTTCAACCGGGTCTACGCTGAAGCTTTCTTT,CASSFNRVYAEAFF
few,TRBD2,TRBV12-3/TRBV12-4,TRBJ2-1,TGTGCCAGCAGTAAACTAGCGGGGGGGCAGGATGAGCAGTTCTTC,CASSKLAGGQDEQFF